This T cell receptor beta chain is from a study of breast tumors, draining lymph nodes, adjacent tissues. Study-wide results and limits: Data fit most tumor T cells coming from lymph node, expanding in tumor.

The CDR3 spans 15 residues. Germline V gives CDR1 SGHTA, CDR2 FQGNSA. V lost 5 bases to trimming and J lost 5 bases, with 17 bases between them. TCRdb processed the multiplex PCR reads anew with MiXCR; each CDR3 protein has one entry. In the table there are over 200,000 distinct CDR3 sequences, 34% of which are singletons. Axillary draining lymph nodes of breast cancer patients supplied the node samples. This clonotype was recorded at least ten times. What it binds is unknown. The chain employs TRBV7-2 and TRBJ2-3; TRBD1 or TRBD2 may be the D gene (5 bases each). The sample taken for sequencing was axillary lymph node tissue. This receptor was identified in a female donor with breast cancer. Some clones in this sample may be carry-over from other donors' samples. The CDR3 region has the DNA TGTGCCAGCAGCGCTGAACCGGGACCCGGAGATACGCAGTATTTT. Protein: CASSAEPGPGDTQYF.